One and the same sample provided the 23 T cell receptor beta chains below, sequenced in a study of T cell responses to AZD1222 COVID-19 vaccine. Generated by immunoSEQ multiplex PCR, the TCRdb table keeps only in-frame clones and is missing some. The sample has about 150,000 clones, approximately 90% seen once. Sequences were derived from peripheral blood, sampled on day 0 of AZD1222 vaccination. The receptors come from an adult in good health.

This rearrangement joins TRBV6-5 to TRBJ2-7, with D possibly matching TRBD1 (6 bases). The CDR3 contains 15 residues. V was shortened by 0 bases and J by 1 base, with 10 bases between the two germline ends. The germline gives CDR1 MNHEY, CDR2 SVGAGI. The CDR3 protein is CASSYSNDRSYEQYF. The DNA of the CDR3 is TGTGCCAGCAGTTACTCGAACGACAGGTCCTACGAGCAGTACTTC.

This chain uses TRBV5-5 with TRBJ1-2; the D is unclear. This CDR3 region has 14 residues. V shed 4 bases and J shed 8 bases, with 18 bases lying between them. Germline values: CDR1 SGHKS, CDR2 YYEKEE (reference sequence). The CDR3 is CASSDARTTEGYTF. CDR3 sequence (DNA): TGTGCCAGCAGCGACGCGCGGACGACGGAAGGCTACACCTTC.

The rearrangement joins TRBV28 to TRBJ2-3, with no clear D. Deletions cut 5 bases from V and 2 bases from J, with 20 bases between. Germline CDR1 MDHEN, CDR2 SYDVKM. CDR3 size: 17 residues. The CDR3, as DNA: TGTGCCAGCAGTCCCATCTCACTTTACTGGGACACAGATACGCAGTATTTT. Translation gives CASSPISLYWDTDTQYF. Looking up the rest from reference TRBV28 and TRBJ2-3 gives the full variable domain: DVKVTQSSRYLVKRTGEKVFLECVQDMDHENMFWYRQDPGLGLRLIYFSYDVKMKEKGDIPEGYSVSREKKERFSLILESASTNQTSMYLCASSPISLYWDTDTQYFGPGTRLTVL.

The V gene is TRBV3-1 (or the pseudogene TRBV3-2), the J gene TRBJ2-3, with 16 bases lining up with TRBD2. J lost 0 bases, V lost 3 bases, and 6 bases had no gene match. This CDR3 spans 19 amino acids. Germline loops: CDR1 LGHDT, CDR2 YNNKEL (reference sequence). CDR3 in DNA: TGTGCCAGCAGCCAGGGACTAGCGGGAGGGTTCCATAGCACAGATACGCAGTATTTT. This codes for CASSQGLAGGFHSTDTQYF.

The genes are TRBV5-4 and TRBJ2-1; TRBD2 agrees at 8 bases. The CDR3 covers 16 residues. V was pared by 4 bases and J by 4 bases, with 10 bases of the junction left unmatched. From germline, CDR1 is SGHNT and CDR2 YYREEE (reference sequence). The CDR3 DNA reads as TGTGCCAGCAGCACCCCCAGCGGGGGCGCTTACAATGAGCAGTTCTTC. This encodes CASSTPSGGAYNEQFF.

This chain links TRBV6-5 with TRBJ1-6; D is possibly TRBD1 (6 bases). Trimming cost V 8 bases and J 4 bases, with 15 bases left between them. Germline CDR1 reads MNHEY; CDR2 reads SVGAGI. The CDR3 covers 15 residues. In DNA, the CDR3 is TGTGCCAGCCGGATAGTGGGACAATATAATTCACCCCTCCACTTT. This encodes CASRIVGQYNSPLHF.

The DNA for the CDR3 is TGTGCCAGCAGCCCGACGACCTATAATTCACCCCTCCACTTT. The encoded protein is CASSPTTYNSPLHF. The chain is built from TRBV7-3 and TRBJ1-6, with D uncertain. This CDR3 contains 14 residues. With 5 bases removed from V and 2 bases from J, the gap between germline ends came to 7 bases. CDR1 and CDR2 from the germline V gene are SGHTA and FQGTGA.

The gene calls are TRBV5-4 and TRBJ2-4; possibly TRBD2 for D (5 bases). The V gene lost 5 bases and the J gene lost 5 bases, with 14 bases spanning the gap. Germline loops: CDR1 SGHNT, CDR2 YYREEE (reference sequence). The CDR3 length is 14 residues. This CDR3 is CASRPQVGENIQYF. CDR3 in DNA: TGTGCCAGCAGGCCGCAGGTGGGAGAAAACATTCAGTACTTC.

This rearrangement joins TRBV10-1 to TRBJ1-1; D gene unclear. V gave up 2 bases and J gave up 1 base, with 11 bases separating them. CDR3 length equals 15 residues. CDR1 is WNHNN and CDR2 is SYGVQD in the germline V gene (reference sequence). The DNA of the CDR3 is TGCGCCAGCAGTGAGCTGGCAGGAGGGAACACTGAAGCTTTCTTT. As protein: CASSELAGGNTEAFF.

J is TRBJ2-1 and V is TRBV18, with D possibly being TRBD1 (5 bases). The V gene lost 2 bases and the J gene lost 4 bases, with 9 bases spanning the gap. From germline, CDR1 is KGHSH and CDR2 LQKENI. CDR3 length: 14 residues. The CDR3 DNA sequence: TGTGCCAGCTCACCAGTAGGGGTTTACAATGAGCAGTTCTTC. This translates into CASSPVGVYNEQFF. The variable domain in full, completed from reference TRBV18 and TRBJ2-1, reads NAGVMQNPRHLVRRRGQEARLRCSPMKGHSHVYWYRQLPEEGLKFMVYLQKENIIDESGMPKERFSAEFPKEGPSILRIQQVVRGDSAAYFCASSPVGVYNEQFFGPGTRLTVL.

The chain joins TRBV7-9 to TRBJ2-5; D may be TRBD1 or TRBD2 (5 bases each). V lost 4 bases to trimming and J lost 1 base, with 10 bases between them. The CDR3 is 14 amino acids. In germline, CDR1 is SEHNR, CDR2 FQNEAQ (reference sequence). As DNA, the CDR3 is TGTGCCAGCAGCTGGGGGAGAACCCAAGAGACCCAGTACTTC. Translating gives CASSWGRTQETQYF.

DNA of the CDR3: TGTGCCAGCAGCGCGGGGGGCAATCAGCCCCAGCATTTT. This translates into CASSAGGNQPQHF. The V gene is TRBV3-1 (or the pseudogene TRBV3-2), the J gene TRBJ1-5; maybe TRBD1 (5 bases). Germline CDR1 LGHDT, CDR2 YNNKEL (reference sequence). This CDR3 is built from 13 residues. V was pared by 5 bases and J by 2 bases, with 7 bases between.

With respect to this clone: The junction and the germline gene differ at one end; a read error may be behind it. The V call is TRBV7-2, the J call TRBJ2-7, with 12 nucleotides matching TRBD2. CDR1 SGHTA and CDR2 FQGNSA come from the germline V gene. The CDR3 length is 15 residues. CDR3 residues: CASSLGLAGTYEQYF. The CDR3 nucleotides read TGTGCCAGCAGTTTAGGACTAGCGGGGACCTACGAGCAGTACTTC.

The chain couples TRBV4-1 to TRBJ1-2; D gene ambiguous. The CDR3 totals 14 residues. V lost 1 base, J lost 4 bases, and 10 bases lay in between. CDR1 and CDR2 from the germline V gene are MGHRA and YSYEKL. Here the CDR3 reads CASSQAGSGYGYTF. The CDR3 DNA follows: TGCGCCAGCAGCCAAGCAGGTAGTGGCTATGGCTACACCTTC.

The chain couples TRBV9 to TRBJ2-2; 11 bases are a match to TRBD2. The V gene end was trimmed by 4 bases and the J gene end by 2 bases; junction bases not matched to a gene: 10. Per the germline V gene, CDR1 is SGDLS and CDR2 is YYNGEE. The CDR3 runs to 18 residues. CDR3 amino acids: CASSIVIGTSGNTGELFF. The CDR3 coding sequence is TGTGCCAGCAGCATAGTTATTGGGACTAGCGGAAACACCGGGGAGCTGTTTTTT.

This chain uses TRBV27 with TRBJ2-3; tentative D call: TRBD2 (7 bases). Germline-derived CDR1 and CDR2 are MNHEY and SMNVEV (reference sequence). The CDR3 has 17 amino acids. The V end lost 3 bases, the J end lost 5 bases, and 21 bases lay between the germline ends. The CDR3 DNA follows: TGTGCCAGCAGTTTTCCCCCCCTGGGGGGGCTCGGAGATACGCAGTATTTT. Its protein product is CASSFPPLGGLGDTQYF.

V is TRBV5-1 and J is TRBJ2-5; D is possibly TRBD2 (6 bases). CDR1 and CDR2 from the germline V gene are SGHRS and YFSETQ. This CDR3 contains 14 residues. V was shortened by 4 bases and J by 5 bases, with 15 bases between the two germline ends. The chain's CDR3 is CASSAGVGGETQYF. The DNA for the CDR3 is TGCGCCAGCAGCGCAGGTGTTGGAGGGGAGACCCAGTACTTC.

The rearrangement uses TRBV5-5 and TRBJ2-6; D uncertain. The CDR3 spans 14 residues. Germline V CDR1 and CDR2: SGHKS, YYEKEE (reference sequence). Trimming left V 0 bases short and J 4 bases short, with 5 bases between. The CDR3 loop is CASSLVSGANVLTF. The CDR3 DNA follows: TGTGCCAGCAGCTTGGTTTCCGGGGCCAACGTCCTGACTTTC. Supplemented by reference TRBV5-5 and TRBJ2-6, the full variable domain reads DAGVTQSPTHLIKTRGQQVTLRCSPISGHKSVSWYQQVLGQGPQFIFQYYEKEERGRGNFPDRFSARQFPNYSSELNVNALLLGDSALYLCASSLVSGANVLTFGAGSRLTVL.

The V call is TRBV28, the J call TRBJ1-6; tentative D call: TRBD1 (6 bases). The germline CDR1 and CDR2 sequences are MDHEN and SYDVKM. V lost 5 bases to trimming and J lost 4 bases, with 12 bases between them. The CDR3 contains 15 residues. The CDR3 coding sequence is TGTGCCAGCAGTCCAGACAGGTTATATAATTCACCCCTCCACTTT. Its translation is CASSPDRLYNSPLHF.

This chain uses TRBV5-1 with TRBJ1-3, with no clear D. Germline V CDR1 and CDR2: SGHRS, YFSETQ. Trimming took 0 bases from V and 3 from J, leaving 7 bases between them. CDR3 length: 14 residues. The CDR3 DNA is TGCGCCAGCAGCTTGGAAGGGAGTGGAAACACCATATATTTT. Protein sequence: CASSLEGSGNTIYF.

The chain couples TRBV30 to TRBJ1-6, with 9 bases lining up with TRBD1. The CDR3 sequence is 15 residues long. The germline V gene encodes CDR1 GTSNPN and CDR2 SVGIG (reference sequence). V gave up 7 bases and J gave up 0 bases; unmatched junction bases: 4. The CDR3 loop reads CASKQGASYNSPLHF. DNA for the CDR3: TGTGCCTCGAAACAGGGGGCCTCCTATAATTCACCCCTCCACTTT.

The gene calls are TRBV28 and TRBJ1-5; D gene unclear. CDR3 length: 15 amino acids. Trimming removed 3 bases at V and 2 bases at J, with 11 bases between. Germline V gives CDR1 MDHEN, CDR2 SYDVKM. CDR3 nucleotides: TGTGCCAGCAGTTTGGCAGGCTGGGGCAATCAGCCCCAGCATTTT. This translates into CASSLAGWGNQPQHF.

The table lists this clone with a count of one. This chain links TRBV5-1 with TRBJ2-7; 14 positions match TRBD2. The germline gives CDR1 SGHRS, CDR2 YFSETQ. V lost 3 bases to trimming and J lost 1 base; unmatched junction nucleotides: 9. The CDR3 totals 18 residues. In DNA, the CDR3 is TGCGCCAGCAGCTCTCGGACTAGCGGGAGGCTTTCATCCTACGAGCAGTACTTC. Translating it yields CASSSRTSGRLSSYEQYF.